This T cell receptor beta chain was identified during a study of Ad26.COV2.S vaccination and SARS-CoV-2 variants. Overall study context: Intramuscular Ad26.COV2.S doses were given once or twice, 56 days apart.

Sample treatment: some 20 received Ad26.COV2.S at low or high dose, single or two shots; roughly five received placebo; per-sample allocation not given. Sampling occurred on day 63 after the first vaccine or placebo injection. Clones were read by immunoSEQ multiplex PCR, and TCRdb kept only the in-frame ones, dropping some. The sample yields 440,000 or so clones, about 90% seen once. The germline V gene has CDR1 LNHDA and CDR2 SQIVND (reference sequence). This CDR3 is built from 14 residues. V lost 6 bases to trimming and J lost 5 bases, with 14 bases between them. V is TRBV19 and J is TRBJ2-1; TRBD1 is a possible D gene (6 bases). The source of this sequence is a person between 18 and 60 years old who received the Ad26.COV2.S COVID-19 vaccine or a placebo. The sequenced sample was peripheral blood, obtained in a trial of Ad26.COV2.S vaccine versus placebo. This CDR3 reads CASRQGMANNEQFF. CDR3 sequence (DNA): TGTGCCAGTAGGCAGGGGATGGCGAACAATGAGCAGTTCTTC.